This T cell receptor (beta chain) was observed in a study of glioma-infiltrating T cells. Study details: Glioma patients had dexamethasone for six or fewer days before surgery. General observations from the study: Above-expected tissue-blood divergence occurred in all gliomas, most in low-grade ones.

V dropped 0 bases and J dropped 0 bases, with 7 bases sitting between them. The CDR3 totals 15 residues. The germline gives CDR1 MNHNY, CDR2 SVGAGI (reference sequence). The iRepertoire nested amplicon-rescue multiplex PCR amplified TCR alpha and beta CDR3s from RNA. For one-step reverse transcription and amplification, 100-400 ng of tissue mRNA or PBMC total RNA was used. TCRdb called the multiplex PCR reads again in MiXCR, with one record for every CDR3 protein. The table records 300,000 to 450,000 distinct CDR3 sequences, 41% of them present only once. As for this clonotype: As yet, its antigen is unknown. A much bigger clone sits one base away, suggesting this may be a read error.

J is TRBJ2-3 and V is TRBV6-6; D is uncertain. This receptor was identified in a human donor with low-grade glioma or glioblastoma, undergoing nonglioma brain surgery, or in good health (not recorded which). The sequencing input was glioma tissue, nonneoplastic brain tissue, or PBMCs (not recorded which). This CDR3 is CASSYSIGSTDTQYF. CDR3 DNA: TGTGCCAGCAGTTACTCGATAGGGAGCACAGATACGCAGTATTTT.